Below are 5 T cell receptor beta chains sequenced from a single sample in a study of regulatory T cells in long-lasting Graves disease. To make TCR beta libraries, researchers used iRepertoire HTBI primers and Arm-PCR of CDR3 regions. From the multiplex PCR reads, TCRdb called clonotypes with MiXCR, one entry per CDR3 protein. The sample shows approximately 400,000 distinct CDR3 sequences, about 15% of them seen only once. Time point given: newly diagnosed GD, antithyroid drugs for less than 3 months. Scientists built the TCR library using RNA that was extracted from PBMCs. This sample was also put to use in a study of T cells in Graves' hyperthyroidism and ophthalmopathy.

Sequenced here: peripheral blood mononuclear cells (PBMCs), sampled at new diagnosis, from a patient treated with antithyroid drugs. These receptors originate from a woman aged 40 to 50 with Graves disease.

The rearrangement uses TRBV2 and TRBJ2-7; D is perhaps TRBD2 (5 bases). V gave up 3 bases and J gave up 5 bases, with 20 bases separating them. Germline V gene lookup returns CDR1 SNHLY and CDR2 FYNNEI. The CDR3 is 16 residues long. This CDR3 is CASSESLAEGWDEQYF. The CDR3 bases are TGTGCCAGCAGTGAGTCTCTTGCAGAGGGATGGGACGAGCAGTACTTC.

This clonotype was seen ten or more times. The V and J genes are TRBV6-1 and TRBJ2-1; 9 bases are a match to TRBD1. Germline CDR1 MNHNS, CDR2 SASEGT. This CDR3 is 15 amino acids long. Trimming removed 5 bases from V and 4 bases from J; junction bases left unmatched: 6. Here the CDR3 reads CASSPQGASYNEQFF. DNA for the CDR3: TGTGCCAGCAGTCCACAGGGGGCGAGTTACAATGAGCAGTTCTTC.

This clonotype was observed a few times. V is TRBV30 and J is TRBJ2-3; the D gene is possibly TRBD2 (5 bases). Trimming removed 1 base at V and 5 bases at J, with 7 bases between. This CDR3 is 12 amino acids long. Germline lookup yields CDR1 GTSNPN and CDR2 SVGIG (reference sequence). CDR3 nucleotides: TGTGCCTGGAGTGGAGGGATAGATACGCAGTATTTT. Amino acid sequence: CAWSGGIDTQYF.

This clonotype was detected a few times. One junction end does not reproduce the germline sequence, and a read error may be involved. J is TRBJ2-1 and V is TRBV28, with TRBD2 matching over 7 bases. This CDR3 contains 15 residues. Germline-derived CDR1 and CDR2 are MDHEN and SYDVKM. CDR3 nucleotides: TGTGCCAGCAGCTTATTGGTGGGAGGGCGCAATGAGCGGTTCTTC. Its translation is CASSLLVGGRNERFF.

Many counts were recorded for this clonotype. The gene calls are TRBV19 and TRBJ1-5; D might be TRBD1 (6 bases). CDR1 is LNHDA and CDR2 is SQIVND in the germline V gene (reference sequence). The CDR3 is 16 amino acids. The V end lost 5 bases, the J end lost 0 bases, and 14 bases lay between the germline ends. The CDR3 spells CASSLQTGFSNQPQHF. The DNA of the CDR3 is TGTGCCAGTAGTCTCCAGACAGGATTTAGCAATCAGCCCCAGCATTTT. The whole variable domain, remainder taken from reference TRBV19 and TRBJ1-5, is DGGITQSPKYLFRKEGQNVTLSCEQNLNHDAMYWYRQDPGQGLRLIYYSQIVNDFQKGDIAEGYSVSREKKESFPLTVTSAQKNPTAFYLCASSLQTGFSNQPQHFGDGTRLSIL.